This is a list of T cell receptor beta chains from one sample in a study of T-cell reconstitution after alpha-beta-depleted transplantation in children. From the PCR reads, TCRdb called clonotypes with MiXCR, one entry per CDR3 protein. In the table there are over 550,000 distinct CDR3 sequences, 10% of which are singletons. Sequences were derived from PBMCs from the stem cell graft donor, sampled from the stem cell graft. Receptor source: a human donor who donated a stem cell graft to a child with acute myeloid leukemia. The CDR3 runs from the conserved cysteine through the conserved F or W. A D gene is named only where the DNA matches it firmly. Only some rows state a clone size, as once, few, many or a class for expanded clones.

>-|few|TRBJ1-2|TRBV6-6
CASSFSGPDGYTF
TGTGCCAGCAGTTTTTCAGGGCCCGATGGCTACACCTTC
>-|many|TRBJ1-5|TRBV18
CASSPGVPSNQPQHF
TGTGCCAGCTCACCCGGGGTCCCTAGCAATCAGCCCCAGCATTTT
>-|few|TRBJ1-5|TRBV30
CAWSVQGDQPQHF
TGTGCCTGGAGTGTACAAGGGGATCAGCCCCAGCATTTT
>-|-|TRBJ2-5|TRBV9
CASSVSAGTRYRSQETQYF
TGTGCCAGCAGCGTGAGTGCAGGGACTCGATACCGTAGCCAAGAGACCCAGTACTTC
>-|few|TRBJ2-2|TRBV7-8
CASRLAVGNTGELFF
TGTGCCAGCAGATTAGCGGTCGGGAACACCGGGGAGCTGTTTTTT
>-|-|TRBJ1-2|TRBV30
CAWSMRGVVESGYTF
TGTGCCTGGAGTATGCGGGGGGTTGTCGAGAGTGGCTACACCTTC
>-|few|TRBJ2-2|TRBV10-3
CAISVFTGELFF
TGTGCCATCAGTGTTTTCACCGGGGAGCTGTTTTTT
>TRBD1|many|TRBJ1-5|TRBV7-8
CASSWPGQGQPQHF
TGTGCCAGCAGTTGGCCGGGACAGGGACAGCCCCAGCATTTT
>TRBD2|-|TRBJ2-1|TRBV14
CASSQGNALASGISYNEQFF
TGTGCCAGCAGCCAAGGAAATGCGTTGGCTAGCGGGATCTCCTACAATGAGCAGTTCTTC
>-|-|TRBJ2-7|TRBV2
CASSEVGQHYEQYF
TGTGCCAGCAGTGAAGTAGGACAGCACTACGAGCAGTACTTC
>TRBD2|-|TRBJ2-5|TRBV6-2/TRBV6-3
CASSILAGGETQYF
TGTGCCAGCAGTATACTAGCGGGAGGAGAGACCCAGTACTTC
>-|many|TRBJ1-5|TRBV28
CASSFRRGNQPQHF
TGTGCCAGCAGTTTTAGGAGGGGCAATCAGCCCCAGCATTTT
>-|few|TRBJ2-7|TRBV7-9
CASSLVGANYEQYF
TGTGCCAGCAGCTTAGTGGGAGCGAACTACGAGCAGTACTTC
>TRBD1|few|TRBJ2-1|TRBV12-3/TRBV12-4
CASSLLGQAATAFGEQFF
TGTGCCAGCAGTCTCCTGGGACAGGCGGCCACGGCTTTCGGTGAGCAGTTCTTC
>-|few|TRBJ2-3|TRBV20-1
CSARLVPDTQYF
TGCAGTGCTAGACTCGTGCCAGATACGCAGTATTTT
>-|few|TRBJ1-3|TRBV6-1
CASRPGDLTSSGNTIYF
TGTGCCAGCAGGCCCGGGGACCTAACCAGCTCTGGAAACACCATATATTTT
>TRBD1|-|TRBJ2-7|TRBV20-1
CSARDFRGSSYEQYF
TGCAGTGCTAGAGATTTCAGGGGGAGCTCCTACGAGCAGTACTTC
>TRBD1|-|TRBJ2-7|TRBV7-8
CASSLARSGGYEQYF
TGTGCCAGCAGCTTAGCGAGATCAGGGGGATACGAGCAGTACTTC
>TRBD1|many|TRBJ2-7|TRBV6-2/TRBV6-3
CASSYRTGYWEQYF
TGTGCCAGCAGTTACCGGACAGGGTACTGGGAGCAGTACTTC
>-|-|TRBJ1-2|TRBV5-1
CASSLSPGESYGYTF
TGCGCCAGCAGCTTGTCTCCCGGGGAAAGTTATGGCTACACCTTC
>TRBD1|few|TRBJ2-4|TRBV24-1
CATSAGQGKNIQYF
TGTGCCACCAGTGCCGGACAGGGGAAAAACATTCAGTACTTC
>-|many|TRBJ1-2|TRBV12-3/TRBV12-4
CASRGTDYGYTF
TGTGCCAGCAGGGGGACCGACTATGGCTACACCTTC
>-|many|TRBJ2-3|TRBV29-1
CSVADTDTQYF
TGCAGCGTTGCAGACACAGATACGCAGTATTTT
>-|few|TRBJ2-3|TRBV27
CASSLRRGVITDTQYF
TGTGCCAGCAGTTTAAGGAGGGGTGTTATCACAGATACGCAGTATTTT
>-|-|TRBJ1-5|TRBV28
CASQGKLTPNQPQHF
TGTGCCAGCCAGGGGAAGCTCACACCCAATCAGCCCCAGCATTTT
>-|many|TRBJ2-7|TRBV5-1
CASSLVTGTEQYF
TGCGCCAGCAGCTTGGTTACAGGGACCGAGCAGTACTTC
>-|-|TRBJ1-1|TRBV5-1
CASGPGAGSWLGEAFF
TGCGCCAGCGGACCAGGGGCGGGCTCATGGCTGGGTGAAGCTTTCTTT